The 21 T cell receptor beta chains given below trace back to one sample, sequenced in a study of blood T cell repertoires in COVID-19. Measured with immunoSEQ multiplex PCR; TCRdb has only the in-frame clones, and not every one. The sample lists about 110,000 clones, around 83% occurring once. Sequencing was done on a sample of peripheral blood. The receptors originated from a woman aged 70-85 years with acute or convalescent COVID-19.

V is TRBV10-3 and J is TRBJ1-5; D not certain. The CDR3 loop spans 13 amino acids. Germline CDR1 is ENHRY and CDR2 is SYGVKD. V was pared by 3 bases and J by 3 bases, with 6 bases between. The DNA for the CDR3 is TGTGCCATCAGTGACCCTCCCAATCAGCCCCAGCATTTT. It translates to CAISDPPNQPQHF.

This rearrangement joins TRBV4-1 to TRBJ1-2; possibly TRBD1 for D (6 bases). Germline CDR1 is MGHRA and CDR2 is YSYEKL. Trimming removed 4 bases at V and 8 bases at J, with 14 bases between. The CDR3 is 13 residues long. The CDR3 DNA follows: TGCGCCAGCAGCCCTGGCGGGGGCCGGGGCTACACCTTC. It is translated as CASSPGGGRGYTF.

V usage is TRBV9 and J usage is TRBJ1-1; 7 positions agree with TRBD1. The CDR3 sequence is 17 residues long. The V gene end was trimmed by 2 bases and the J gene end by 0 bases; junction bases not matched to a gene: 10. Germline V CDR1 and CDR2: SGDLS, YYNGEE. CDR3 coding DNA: TGTGCCAGCAGCGTTAATAAGGACAGGCTCATGAACACTGAAGCTTTCTTT. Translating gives CASSVNKDRLMNTEAFF. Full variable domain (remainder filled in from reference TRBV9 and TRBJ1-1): DSGVTQTPKHLITATGQRVTLRCSPRSGDLSVYWYQQSLDQGLQFLIQYYNGEERAKGNILERFSAQQFPDLHSELNLSSLELGDSALYFCASSVNKDRLMNTEAFFGQGTRLTVV.

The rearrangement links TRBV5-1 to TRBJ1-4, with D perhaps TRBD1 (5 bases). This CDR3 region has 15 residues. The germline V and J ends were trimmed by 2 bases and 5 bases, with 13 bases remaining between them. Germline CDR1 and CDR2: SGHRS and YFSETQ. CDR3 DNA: TGCGCCAGCAGCTTTTCAGGGAAGGTGAATGAAAAACTGTTTTTT. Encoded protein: CASSFSGKVNEKLFF.

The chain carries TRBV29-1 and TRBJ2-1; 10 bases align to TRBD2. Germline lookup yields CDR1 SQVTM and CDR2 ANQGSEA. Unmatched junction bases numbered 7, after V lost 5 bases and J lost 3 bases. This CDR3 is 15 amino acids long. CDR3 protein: CSVTLGLADYNEQFF. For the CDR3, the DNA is TGCAGCGTTACCCTAGGACTAGCGGACTACAATGAGCAGTTCTTC.

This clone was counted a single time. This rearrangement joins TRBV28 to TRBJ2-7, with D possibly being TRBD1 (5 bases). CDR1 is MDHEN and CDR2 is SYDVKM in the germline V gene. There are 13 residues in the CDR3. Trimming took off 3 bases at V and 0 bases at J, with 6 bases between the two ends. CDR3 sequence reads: CASSLTASYEQYF. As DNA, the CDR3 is TGTGCCAGCAGTTTGACAGCCTCCTACGAGCAGTACTTC.

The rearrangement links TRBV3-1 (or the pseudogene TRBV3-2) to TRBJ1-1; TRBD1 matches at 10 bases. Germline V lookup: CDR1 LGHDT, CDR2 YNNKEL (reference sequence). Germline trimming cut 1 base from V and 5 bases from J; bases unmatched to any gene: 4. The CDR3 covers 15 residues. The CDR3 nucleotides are TGTGCCAGCAGCCAAGCCGGGACAGGGGCGACTGAAGCTTTCTTT. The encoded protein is CASSQAGTGATEAFF.

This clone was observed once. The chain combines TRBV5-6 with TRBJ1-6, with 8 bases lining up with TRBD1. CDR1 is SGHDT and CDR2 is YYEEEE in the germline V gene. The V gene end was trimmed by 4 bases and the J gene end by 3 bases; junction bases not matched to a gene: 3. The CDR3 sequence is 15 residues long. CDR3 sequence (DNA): TGTGCCAGCAGCGGTGACAGGGGCTATAATTCACCCCTCCACTTT. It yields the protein CASSGDRGYNSPLHF.

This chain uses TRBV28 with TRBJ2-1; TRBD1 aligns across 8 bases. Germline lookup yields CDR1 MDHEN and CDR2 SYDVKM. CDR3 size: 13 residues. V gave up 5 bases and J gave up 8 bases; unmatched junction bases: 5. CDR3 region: CASSSGQGDEQFF. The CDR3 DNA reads TGTGCCAGCAGTAGCGGACAGGGAGATGAGCAGTTCTTC. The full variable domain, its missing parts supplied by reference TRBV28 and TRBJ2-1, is DVKVTQSSRYLVKRTGEKVFLECVQDMDHENMFWYRQDPGLGLRLIYFSYDVKMKEKGDIPEGYSVSREKKERFSLILESASTNQTSMYLCASSSGQGDEQFFGPGTRLTVL.

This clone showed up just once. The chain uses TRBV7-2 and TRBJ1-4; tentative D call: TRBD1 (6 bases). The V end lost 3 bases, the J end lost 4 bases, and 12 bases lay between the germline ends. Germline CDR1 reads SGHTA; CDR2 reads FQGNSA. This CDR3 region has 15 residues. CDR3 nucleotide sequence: TGTGCCAGCAGCTTCGGACAGAGCCTTAATGAAAAACTGTTTTTT. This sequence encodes CASSFGQSLNEKLFF.

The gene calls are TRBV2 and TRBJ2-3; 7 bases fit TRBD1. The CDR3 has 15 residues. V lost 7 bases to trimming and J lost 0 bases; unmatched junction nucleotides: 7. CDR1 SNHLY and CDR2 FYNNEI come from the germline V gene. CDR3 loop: CASKDRAFSTDTQYF. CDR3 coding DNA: TGTGCCAGCAAAGACAGGGCGTTCAGCACAGATACGCAGTATTTT.

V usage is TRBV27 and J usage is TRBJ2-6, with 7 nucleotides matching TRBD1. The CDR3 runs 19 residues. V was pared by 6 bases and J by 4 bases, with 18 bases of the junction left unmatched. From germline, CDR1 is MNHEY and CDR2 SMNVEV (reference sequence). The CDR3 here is CASRFGRGEGAQGANVLTF. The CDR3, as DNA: TGTGCCAGCAGGTTCGGACGTGGTGAGGGGGCGCAAGGGGCCAACGTCCTGACTTTC.

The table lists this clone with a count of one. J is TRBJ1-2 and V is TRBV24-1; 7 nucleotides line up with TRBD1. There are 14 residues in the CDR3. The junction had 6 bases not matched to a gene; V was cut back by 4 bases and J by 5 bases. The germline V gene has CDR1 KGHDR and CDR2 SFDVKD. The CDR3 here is CATSDTGTAYGYTF. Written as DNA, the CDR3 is TGTGCCACCAGTGACACCGGGACAGCATATGGCTACACCTTC.

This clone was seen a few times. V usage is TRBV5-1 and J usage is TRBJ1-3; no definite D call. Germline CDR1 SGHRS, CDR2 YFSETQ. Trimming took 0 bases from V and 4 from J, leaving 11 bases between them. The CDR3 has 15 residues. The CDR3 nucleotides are TGCGCCAGCAGCTTGGCCGCACAATCCGGAAACACCATATATTTT. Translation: CASSLAAQSGNTIYF.

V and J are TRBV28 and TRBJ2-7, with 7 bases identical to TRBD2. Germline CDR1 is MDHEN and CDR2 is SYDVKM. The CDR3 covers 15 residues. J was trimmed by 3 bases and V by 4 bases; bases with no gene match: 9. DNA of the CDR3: TGTGCCAGCAGTTCTGGGGGAGGGCCGGGCTACGAGCAGTACTTC. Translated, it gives CASSSGGGPGYEQYF.

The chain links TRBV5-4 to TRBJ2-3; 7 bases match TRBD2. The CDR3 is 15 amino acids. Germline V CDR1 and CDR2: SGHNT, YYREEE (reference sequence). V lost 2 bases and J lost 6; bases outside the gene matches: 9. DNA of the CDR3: TGTGCCAGCAGCTTAAGGTCTAGCGGCCCGGATACGCAGTATTTT. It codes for CASSLRSSGPDTQYF.

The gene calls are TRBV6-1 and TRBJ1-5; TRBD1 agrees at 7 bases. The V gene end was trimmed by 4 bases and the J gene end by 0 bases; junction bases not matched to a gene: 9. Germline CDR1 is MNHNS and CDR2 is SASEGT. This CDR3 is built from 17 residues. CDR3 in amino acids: CASSGSRDSYSNQPQHF. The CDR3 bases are TGTGCCAGCAGTGGGAGCCGGGACAGCTATAGCAATCAGCCCCAGCATTTT.

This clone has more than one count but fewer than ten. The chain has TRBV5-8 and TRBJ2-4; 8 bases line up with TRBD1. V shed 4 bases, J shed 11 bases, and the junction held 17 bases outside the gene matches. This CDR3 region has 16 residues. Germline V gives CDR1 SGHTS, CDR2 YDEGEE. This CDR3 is CASSPTGGYGQFVQYF. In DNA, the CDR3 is TGTGCCAGCAGCCCTACAGGGGGATATGGGCAATTCGTTCAGTACTTC.

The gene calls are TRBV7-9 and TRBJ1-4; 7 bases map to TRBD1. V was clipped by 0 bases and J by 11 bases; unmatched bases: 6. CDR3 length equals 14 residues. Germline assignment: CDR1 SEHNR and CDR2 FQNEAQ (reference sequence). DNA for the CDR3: TGTGCCAGCAGCTTAGCCGGGCAGGGGGAGAAACTGTTTTTT. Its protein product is CASSLAGQGEKLFF.

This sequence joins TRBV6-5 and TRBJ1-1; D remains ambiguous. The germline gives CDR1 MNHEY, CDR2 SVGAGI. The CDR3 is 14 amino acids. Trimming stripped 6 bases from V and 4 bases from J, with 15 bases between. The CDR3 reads CASSLEPEGTEAFF. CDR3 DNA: TGTGCCAGCAGCCTAGAGCCTGAAGGCACTGAAGCTTTCTTT.

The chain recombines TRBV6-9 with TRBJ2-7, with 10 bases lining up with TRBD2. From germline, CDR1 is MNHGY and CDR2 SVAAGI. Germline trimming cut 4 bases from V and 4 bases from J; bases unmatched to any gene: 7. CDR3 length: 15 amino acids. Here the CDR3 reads CASSLASGSQYEQYF. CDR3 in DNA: TGTGCCAGCAGTTTGGCTAGCGGGAGTCAGTACGAGCAGTACTTC.